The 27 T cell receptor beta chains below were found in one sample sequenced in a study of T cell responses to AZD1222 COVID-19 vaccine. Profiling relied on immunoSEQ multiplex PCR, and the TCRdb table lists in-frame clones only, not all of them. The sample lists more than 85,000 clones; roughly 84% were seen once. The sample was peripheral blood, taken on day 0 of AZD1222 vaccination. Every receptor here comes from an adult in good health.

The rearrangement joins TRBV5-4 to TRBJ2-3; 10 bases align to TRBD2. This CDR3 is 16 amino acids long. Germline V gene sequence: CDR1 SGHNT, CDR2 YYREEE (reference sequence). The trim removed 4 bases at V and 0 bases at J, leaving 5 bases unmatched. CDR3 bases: TGTGCCAGCAGCGGTGCTAGCGGGGGCAGCACAGATACGCAGTATTTT. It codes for CASSGASGGSTDTQYF.

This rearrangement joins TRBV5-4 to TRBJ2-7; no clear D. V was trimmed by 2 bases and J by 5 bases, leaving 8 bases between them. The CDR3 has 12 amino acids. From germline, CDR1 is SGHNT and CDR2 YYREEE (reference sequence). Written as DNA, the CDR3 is TGTGCCAGCAGCTTTGGATTCGACGAGCAGTACTTC. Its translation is CASSFGFDEQYF.

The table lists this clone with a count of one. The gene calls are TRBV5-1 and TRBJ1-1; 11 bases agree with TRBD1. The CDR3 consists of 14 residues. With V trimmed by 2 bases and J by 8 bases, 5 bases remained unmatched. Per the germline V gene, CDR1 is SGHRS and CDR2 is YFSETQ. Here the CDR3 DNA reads TGCGCCAGCAGCTTCGGACAGGGGGCTAACGAAGCTTTCTTT. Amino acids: CASSFGQGANEAFF.

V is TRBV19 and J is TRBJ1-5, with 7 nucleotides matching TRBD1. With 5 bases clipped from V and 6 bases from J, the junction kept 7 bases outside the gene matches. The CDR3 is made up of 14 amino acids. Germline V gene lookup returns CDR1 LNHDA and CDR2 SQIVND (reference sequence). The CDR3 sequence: CASSDYRGSQPQHF. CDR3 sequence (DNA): TGTGCCAGTAGTGACTACAGGGGTTCTCAGCCCCAGCATTTT.

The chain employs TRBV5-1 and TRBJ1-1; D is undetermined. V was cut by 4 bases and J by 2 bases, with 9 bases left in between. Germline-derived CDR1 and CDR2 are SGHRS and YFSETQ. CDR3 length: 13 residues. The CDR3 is CASSPTQNTEAFF. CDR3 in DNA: TGCGCCAGCAGCCCGACCCAAAACACTGAAGCTTTCTTT.

The CDR3 DNA reads TGTGCCAGTAGTACGGACAGGGGGAACACTGAAGCTTTCTTT. This encodes CASSTDRGNTEAFF. The genes are TRBV19 and TRBJ1-1, with 9 bases fitting TRBD1. The J segment lost 1 base and the V segment lost 4 bases, leaving 1 base of the junction unmatched. The CDR3 runs 14 residues. The germline gives CDR1 LNHDA, CDR2 SQIVND (reference sequence).

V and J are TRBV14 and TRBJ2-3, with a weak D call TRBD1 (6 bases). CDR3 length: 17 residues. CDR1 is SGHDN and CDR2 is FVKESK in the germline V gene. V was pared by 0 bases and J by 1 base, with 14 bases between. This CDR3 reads CASSQDIGTSGTDTQYF. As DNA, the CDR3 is TGTGCCAGCAGCCAAGATATTGGGACATCGGGCACAGATACGCAGTATTTT.

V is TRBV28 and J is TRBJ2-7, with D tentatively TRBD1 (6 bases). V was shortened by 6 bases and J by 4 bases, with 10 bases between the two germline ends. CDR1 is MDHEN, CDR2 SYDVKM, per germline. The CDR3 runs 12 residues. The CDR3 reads CASRPTGYEQYF. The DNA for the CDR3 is TGTGCCAGCAGACCAACAGGGTACGAGCAGTACTTC.

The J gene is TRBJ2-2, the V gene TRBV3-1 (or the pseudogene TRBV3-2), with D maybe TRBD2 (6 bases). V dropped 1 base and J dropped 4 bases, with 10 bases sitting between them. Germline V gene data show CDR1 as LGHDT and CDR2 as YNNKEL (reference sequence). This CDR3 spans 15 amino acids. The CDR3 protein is CASSQAGGITGELFF. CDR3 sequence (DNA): TGTGCCAGCAGCCAAGCTGGGGGGATCACCGGGGAGCTGTTTTTT.

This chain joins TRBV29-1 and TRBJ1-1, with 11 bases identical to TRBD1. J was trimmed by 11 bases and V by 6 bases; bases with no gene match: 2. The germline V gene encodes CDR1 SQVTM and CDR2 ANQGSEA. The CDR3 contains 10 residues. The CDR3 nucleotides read TGCAGCGTGGGGGACAGGGGGGCTTTCTTT. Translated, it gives CSVGDRGAFF. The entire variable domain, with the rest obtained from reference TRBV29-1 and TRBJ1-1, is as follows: SAVISQKPSRDICQRGTSLTIQCQVDSQVTMMFWYRQQPGQSLTLIATANQGSEATYESGFVIDKFPISRPNLTFSTLTVSNMSPEDSSIYLCSVGDRGAFFGQGTRLTVV.

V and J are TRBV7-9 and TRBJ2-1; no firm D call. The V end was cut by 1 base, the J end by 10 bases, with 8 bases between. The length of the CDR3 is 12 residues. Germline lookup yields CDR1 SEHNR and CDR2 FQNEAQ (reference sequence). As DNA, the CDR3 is TGTGCCAGCAGCTTAGATCCCTGGGAGCAGTTCTTC. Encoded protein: CASSLDPWEQFF.

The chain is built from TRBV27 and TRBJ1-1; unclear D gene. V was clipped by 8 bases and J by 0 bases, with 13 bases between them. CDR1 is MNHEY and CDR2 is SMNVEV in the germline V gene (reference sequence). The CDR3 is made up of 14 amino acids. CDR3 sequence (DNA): TGTGCCAGCGGGTGGAATGCGATGAACACTGAAGCTTTCTTT. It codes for CASGWNAMNTEAFF.

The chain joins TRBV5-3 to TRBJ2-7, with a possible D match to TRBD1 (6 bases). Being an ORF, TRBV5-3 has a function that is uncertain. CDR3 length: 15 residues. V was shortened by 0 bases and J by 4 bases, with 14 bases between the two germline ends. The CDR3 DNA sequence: TGTGCCAGAAGCTTGGACAGGGTTGGTTCTTACGAGCAGTACGTC. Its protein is CARSLDRVGSYEQYV.

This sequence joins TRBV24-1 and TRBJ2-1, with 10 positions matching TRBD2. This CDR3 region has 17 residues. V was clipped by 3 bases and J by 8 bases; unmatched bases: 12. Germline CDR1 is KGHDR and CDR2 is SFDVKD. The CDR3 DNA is TGTGCCACCAGTGATCCCCTGGGTAGCGGGAGGCTTGATGAGCAGTTCTTC. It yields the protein CATSDPLGSGRLDEQFF.

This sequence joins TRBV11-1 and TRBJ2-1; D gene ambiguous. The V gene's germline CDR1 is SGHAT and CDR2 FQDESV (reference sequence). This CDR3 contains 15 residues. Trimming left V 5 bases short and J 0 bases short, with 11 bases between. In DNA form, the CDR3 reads TGTGCCAGCAGCCCCCTGAGAAGCTCCTACAATGAGCAGTTCTTC. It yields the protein CASSPLRSSYNEQFF.

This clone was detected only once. The CDR3 DNA follows: TGTGCCTGGAGTTTGGGCCATGAAGCTTTCTTT. It is translated as CAWSLGHEAFF. The gene calls are TRBV30 and TRBJ1-1; D unresolved. The V end was cut by 2 bases, the J end by 7 bases, with 8 bases between. There are 11 residues in the CDR3. Germline-derived CDR1 and CDR2 are GTSNPN and SVGIG (reference sequence).

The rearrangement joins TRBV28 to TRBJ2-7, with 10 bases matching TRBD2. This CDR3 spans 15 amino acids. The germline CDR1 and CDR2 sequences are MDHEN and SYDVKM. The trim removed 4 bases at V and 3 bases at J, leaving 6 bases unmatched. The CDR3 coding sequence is TGTGCCAGCAGTTCTGTACTAGCGGGACACTACGAGCAGTACTTC. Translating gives CASSSVLAGHYEQYF.

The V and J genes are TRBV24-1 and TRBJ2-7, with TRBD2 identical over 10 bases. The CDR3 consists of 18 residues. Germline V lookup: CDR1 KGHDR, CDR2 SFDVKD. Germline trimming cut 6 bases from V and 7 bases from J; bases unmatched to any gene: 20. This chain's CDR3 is CATSHLTWQAGGPGEQYV. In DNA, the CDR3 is TGTGCCACCAGTCACCTGACCTGGCAAGCGGGAGGGCCTGGAGAGCAGTACGTC.

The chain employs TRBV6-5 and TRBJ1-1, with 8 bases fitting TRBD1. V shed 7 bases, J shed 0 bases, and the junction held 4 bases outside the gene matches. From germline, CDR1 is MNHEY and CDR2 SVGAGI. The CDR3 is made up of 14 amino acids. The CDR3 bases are TGTGCCAGCACTGGACAGGGATTGAACACTGAAGCTTTCTTT. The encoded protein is CASTGQGLNTEAFF.

Here the CDR3 DNA reads TGTGCCAGCAGCAACCGCCACGGGACTGGGGATGAGCAGTTCTTC. It is translated as CASSNRHGTGDEQFF. The chain employs TRBV14 and TRBJ2-1, with D perhaps TRBD2 (6 bases). Germline CDR1 reads SGHDN; CDR2 reads FVKESK. V was cut by 5 bases and J by 8 bases, with 19 bases left in between. The CDR3 is 15 amino acids.

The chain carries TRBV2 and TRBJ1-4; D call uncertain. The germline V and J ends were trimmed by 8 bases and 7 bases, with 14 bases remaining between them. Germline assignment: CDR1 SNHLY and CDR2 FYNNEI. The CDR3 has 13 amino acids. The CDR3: CASSTLSGEKLFF. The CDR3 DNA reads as TGTGCCAGCTCCACCCTGAGTGGTGAAAAACTGTTTTTT. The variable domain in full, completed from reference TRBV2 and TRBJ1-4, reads EPEVTQTPSHQVTQMGQEVILRCVPISNHLYFYWYRQILGQKVEFLVSFYNNEISEKSEIFDDQFSVERPDGSNFTLKIRSTKLEDSAMYFCASSTLSGEKLFFGSGTQLSVL.

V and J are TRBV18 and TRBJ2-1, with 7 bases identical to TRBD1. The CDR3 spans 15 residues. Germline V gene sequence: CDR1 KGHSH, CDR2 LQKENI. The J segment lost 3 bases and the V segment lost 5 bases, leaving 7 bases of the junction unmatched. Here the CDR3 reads CASSKPGQRYNEQFF. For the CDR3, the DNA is TGTGCCAGCTCAAAACCGGGACAGCGCTACAATGAGCAGTTCTTC.

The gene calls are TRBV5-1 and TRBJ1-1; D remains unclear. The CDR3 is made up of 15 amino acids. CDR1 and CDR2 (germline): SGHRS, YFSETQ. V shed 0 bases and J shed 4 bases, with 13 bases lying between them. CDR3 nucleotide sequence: TGCGCCAGCAGCTTGGTGCGGGCCGAGAGCACTGAAGCTTTCTTT. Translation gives CASSLVRAESTEAFF.

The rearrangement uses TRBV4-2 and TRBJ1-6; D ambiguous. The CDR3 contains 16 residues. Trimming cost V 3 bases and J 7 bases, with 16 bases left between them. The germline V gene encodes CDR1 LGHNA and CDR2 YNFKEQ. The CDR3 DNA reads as TGTGCCAGCAGCCACCCCCGCGGCGGCATGAATTCACCCCTCCACTTT. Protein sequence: CASSHPRGGMNSPLHF.

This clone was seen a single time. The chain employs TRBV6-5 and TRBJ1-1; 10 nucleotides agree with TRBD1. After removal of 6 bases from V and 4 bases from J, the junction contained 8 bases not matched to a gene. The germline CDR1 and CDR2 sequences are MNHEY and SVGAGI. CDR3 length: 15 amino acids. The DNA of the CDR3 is TGTGCCAGCAGCCTTCGACAGGGGGCGCGCACTGAAGCTTTCTTT. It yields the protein CASSLRQGARTEAFF.

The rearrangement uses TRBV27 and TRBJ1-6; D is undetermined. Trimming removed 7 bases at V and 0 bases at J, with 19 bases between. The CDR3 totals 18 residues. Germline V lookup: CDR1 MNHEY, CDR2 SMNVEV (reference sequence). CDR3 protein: CASKLGQPMSSYNSPLHF. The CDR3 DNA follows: TGTGCCAGCAAGCTAGGGCAGCCTATGAGCTCCTATAATTCACCCCTCCACTTT.

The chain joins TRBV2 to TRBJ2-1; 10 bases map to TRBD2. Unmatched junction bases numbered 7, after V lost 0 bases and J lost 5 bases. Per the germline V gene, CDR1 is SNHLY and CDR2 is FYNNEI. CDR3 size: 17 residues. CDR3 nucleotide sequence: TGTGCCAGCAGTGAAGCGGGGGGACTAGCGTTGGACAATGAGCAGTTCTTC. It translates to CASSEAGGLALDNEQFF.